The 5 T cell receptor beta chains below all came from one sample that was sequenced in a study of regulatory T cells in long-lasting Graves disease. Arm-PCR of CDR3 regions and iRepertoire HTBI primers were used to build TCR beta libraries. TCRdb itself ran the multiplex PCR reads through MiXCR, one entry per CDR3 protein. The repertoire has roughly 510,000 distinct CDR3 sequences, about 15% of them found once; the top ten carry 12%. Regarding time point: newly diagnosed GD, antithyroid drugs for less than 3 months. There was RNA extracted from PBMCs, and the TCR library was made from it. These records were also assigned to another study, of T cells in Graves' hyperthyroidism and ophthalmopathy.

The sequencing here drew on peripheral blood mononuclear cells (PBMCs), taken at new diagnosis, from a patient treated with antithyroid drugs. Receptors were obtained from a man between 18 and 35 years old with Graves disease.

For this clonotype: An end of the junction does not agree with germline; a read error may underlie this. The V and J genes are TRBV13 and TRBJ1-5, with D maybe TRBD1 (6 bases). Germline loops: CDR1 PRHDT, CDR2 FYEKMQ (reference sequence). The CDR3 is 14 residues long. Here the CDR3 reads CAGSAGQNNQPQHF. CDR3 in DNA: TGTGCCGGCAGTGCTGGACAGAACAATCAGCCCCAGCATTTT.

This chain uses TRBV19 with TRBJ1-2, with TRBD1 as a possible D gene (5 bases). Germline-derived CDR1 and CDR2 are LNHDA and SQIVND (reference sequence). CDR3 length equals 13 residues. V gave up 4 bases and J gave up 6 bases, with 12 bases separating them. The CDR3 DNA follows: TGTGCCAGTAGTACGCGGACAAAAGATGGCTACACCTTC. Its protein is CASSTRTKDGYTF.

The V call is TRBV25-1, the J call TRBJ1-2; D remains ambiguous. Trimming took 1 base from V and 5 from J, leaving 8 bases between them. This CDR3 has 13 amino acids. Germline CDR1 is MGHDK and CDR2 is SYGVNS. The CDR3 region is CASSEFNGYGYTF. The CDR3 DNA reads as TGTGCCAGCAGTGAATTTAACGGTTATGGCTACACCTTC.

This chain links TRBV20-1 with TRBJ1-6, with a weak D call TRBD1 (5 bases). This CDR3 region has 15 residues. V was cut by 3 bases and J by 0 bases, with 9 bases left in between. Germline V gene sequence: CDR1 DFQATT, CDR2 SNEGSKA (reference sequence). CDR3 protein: CSARQGSSYNSPLHF. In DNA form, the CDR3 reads TGCAGTGCTAGGCAGGGAAGCTCCTATAATTCACCCCTCCACTTT.

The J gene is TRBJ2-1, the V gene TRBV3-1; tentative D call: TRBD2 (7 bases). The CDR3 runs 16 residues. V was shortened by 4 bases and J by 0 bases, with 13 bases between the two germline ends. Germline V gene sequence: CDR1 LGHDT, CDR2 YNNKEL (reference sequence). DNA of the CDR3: TGTGCCAGCAGCCGGGGGGGCGGGGACTCCTACAATGAGCAGTTCTTC. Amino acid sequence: CASSRGGGDSYNEQFF.